This T cell receptor (beta chain) was sequenced in a study of regulatory T cells in long-lasting Graves disease. As for time point: newly diagnosed GD, antithyroid drugs for less than 3 months. The TCR library was made from RNA that had been extracted from PBMCs in TRIzol. It was an endocrinology department in Xi'an, China, that provided the patients. The EDTA tubes were filled with around 9.2 milliliters of drawn peripheral blood. CDR1 and CDR2 (germline): LGHDT, YNNKEL (reference sequence). V gave up 6 bases and J gave up 3 bases; unmatched junction bases: 8. The CDR3 is 15 residues long. Construction of the TCR beta libraries employed iRepertoire HTBI primers in conjunction with Arm-PCR of CDR3 regions. TCRdb fed the multiplex PCR reads into MiXCR, producing one record per CDR3 protein. The data hold some 490,000 distinct CDR3 sequences, with around 12% observed a single time. This clonotype was found many times. As yet, its antigen is unknown.

Overall study results and limits: Those with persistent Graves' had less TCR diversity than newly diagnosed patients.

The sample was also linked to a second study, of T cells in Graves' hyperthyroidism and ophthalmopathy. That publication notes: Blood held most thyroid clonotypes expanded above 0.001 frequency.

V and J are TRBV3-1 and TRBJ2-7, with 10 positions matching TRBD2. This sequence originates from a young woman with Graves disease. The input for sequencing was peripheral blood mononuclear cells (PBMCs), taken at new diagnosis, from a patient treated with antithyroid drugs. The CDR3 here is CASSYGLAAYYEQYF. The CDR3 DNA is TGTGCCAGCAGTTACGGACTAGCGGCATACTACGAGCAGTACTTC.